This TCR beta chain was documented in a study of technical replicates of blood from a handful of donors. CDR3 length: 13 amino acids. The germline V gene has CDR1 SNHLY and CDR2 FYNNEI. Trimming left V 8 bases short and J 0 bases short, with 10 bases between. Method: immunoSEQ multiplex PCR; TCRdb's copy keeps in-frame clones and lacks some. The profile shows more than 95,000 clones, approximately 95% of them singletons. This clonotype was obtained from a human donor in good health. The material sequenced was T cells isolated from PBMCs. The V and J genes are TRBV2 and TRBJ1-2, with no clear D. The CDR3 is CASSGDSNYGYTF. CDR3 DNA sequence: TGTGCCAGCTCAGGCGATTCTAACTATGGCTACACCTTC.